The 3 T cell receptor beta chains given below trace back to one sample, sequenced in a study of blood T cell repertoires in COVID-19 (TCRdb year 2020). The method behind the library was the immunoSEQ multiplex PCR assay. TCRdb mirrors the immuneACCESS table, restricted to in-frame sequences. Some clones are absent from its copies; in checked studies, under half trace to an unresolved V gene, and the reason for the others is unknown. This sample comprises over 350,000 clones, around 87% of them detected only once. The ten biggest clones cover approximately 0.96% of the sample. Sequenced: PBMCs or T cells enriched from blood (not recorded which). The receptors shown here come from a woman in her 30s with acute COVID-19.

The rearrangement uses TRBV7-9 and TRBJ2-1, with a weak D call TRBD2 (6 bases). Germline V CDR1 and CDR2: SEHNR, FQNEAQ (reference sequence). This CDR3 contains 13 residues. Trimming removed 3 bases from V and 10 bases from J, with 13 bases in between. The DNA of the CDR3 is TGTGCCAGCAGCTTTCTAGGGAGGCAGGAGCAGTTCTTC. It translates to CASSFLGRQEQFF.

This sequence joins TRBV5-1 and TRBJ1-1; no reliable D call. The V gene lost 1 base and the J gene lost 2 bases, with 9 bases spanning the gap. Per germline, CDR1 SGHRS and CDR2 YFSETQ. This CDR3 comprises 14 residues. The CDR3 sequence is CASSLPTTNTEAFF. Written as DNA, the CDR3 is TGCGCCAGCAGCTTGCCGACAACCAACACTGAAGCTTTCTTT. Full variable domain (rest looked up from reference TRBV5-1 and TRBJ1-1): KAGVTQTPRYLIKTRGQQVTLSCSPISGHRSVSWYQQTPGQGLQFLFEYFSETQRNKGNFPGRFSGRQFSNSRSEMNVSTLELGDSALYLCASSLPTTNTEAFFGQGTRLTVV.

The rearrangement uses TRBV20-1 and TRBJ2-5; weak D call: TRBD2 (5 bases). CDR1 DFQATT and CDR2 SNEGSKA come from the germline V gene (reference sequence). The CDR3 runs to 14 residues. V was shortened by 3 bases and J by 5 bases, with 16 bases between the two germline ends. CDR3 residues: CSASRVRGLETQYF. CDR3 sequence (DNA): TGCAGTGCTAGTCGGGTCCGAGGGCTGGAGACCCAGTACTTC.